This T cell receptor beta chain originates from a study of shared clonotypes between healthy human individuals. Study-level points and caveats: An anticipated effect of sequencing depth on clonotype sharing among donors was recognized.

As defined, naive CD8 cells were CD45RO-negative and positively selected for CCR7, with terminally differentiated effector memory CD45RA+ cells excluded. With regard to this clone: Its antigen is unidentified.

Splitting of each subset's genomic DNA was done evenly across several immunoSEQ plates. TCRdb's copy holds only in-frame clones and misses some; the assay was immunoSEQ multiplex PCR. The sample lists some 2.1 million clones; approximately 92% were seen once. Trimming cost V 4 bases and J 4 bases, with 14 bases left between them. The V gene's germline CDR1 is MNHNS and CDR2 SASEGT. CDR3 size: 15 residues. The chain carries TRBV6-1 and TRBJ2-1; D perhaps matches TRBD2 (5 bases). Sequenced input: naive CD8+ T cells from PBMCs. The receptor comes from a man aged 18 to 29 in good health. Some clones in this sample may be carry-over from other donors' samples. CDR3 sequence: CASSVDYLQYNEQFF. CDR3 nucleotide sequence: TGTGCCAGCAGTGTCGACTACCTACAGTACAATGAGCAGTTCTTC.